This entry lists 10 T cell receptor beta chains sequenced from one sample in a study of T cell repertoires in ileal Crohn's disease. Method: immunoSEQ multiplex PCR; TCRdb's copy keeps in-frame clones and lacks some. The sample shows about 14,000 clones, less than 85% of them seen only once. The specimen was ileal tissue. These receptors were obtained from an adult with Crohn's disease.

The sample holds a few counts of this clone. The gene calls are TRBV6-1 and TRBJ2-1; D remains unclear. V shed 3 bases and J shed 8 bases, with 5 bases lying between them. Germline CDR1 reads MNHNS; CDR2 reads SASEGT. This CDR3 is 11 amino acids long. The CDR3 nucleotides read TGTGCCAGCAGTGAGGTGGATGAGCAGTTCTTC. This sequence encodes CASSEVDEQFF.

The V call is TRBV10-3, the J call TRBJ2-5; D unresolved. Germline-derived CDR1 and CDR2 are ENHRY and SYGVKD. The CDR3 covers 12 residues. The V end lost 6 bases, the J end lost 2 bases, and 7 bases lay between the germline ends. Here the CDR3 DNA reads TGTGCCATCAGCGGACCACAAGAGACCCAGTACTTC. Translated: CAISGPQETQYF.

The rearrangement joins TRBV9 to TRBJ2-1, with D tentatively TRBD2 (5 bases). This CDR3 has 13 amino acids. Germline V gene lookup returns CDR1 SGDLS and CDR2 YYNGEE. V was trimmed by 4 bases and J by 3 bases, leaving 8 bases between them. The CDR3 sequence: CASSPGNYNEQFF. As DNA, the CDR3 is TGTGCCAGCAGCCCGGGGAACTACAATGAGCAGTTCTTC.

This clone ranks as large. This chain connects TRBV2 to TRBJ2-7, with D maybe TRBD1 (5 bases). The germline V and J ends were trimmed by 6 bases and 0 bases, with 12 bases remaining between them. Germline lookup yields CDR1 SNHLY and CDR2 FYNNEI. CDR3 length: 14 residues. The CDR3 bases are TGTGCCAGCAGATCAGGACAAGCCTCCTACGAGCAGTACTTC. It specifies CASRSGQASYEQYF.

CDR3 DNA: TGTGCCAGCAGCTCAGGGGCCGTGGGAAACACCATATATTTT. Translation: CASSSGAVGNTIYF. The chain recombines TRBV7-2 with TRBJ1-3; D perhaps matches TRBD1 (6 bases). The CDR3 length is 14 residues. CDR1 and CDR2 from the germline V gene are SGHTA and FQGNSA. Trimming cost V 4 bases and J 4 bases, with 11 bases left between them. The full variable domain, with the rest looked up from reference TRBV7-2 and TRBJ1-3, is GAGVSQSPSNKVTEKGKDVELRCDPISGHTALYWYRQSLGQGLEFLIYFQGNSAPDKSGLPSDRFSAERTGGSVSTLTIQRTQQEDSAVYLCASSSGAVGNTIYFGEGSWLTVV.

V and J are TRBV27 and TRBJ2-7, with D uncertain. The CDR3 runs 15 residues. V lost 5 bases and J lost 1, with 15 bases in between. Per the germline V gene, CDR1 is MNHEY and CDR2 is SMNVEV (reference sequence). The chain's CDR3 is CASSPAAPPSYEQYF. The CDR3 DNA reads TGTGCCAGCAGTCCCGCGGCACCACCTTCCTACGAGCAGTACTTC.

The chain couples TRBV2 to TRBJ2-2; D not certain. The CDR3 contains 16 residues. Germline V gene data show CDR1 as SNHLY and CDR2 as FYNNEI. Trimming stripped 2 bases from V and 4 bases from J, with 14 bases between. In nucleotides, the CDR3 is TGTGCCAGCAGTGAAAGACTCCGGTTAATCACCGGGGAGCTGTTTTTT. Amino acid sequence: CASSERLRLITGELFF. Full variable domain (remainder filled in from reference TRBV2 and TRBJ2-2): EPEVTQTPSHQVTQMGQEVILRCVPISNHLYFYWYRQILGQKVEFLVSFYNNEISEKSEIFDDQFSVERPDGSNFTLKIRSTKLEDSAMYFCASSERLRLITGELFFGEGSRLTVL.

The chain combines TRBV10-2 with TRBJ2-7; 11 bases are shared with TRBD1. The V gene's germline CDR1 is WSHSY and CDR2 SAAADI. The junction had 11 bases not matched to a gene; V was cut back by 3 bases and J by 7 bases. The CDR3 length is 16 residues. The CDR3 DNA reads TGCGCCAGCAGTGAAACTCTGGGACAGGGGGTGAGGGAGCAGTACTTC. As protein: CASSETLGQGVREQYF.

V is TRBV6-1 and J is TRBJ2-5, with TRBD1 matching 8 bases. This CDR3 is 16 amino acids long. Per the germline V gene, CDR1 is MNHNS and CDR2 is SASEGT. V shed 4 bases, J shed 6 bases, and the junction held 13 bases outside the gene matches. The CDR3 DNA is TGTGCCAGCAGTGTGGGACAGGCCACAACAGGGAAGACCCAGTACTTC. Protein product: CASSVGQATTGKTQYF.

This chain connects TRBV7-3 to TRBJ2-7; TRBD1 matches 7 bases. The CDR3 has 13 amino acids. Germline values: CDR1 SGHTA, CDR2 FQGTGA. The junction had 1 base not matched to a gene; V was cut back by 0 bases and J by 5 bases. The CDR3, as DNA: TGTGCCAGCAGCTTAACAGGACAGGACGAGCAGTACTTC. This gives the protein CASSLTGQDEQYF.